The next 6 T cell receptor beta chains were all read from a single sample in a study of brain T cells in children with intractable seizures. The repertoire was sequenced with immunoSEQ multiplex PCR; TCRdb's copy has only in-frame clones and lacks some. The sample lists hundreds of thousands of clones, 93% occurring once. Time point here: blood from clinic visit 5 months post-surgery; TSC patient then seizure free. The source was peripheral blood, collected 4 to 5 months after surgery. The receptors originated from a boy in the first two years of life with tuberous sclerosis and intractable seizures.

J is TRBJ1-1 and V is TRBV15; D is unclear. V was shortened by 1 base and J by 1 base, with 10 bases between the two germline ends. This CDR3 is built from 15 residues. In germline, CDR1 is LNHNV, CDR2 YYDKDF (reference sequence). CDR3 nucleotide sequence: TGTGCCACCAGCAGAGGACGGCCTCCGAACACTGAAGCTTTCTTT. Translation: CATSRGRPPNTEAFF.

The genes are TRBV4-2 and TRBJ1-6; D may be TRBD1 (6 bases). V shed 0 bases and J shed 4 bases, with 22 bases lying between them. CDR1 is LGHNA, CDR2 YNFKEQ, per germline. The CDR3 runs 20 residues. CDR3 sequence (DNA): TGTGCCAGCAGCCAAGAAGTAGTTCGGGGGGGCCAGACGTATAATTCACCCCTCCACTTT. This gives the protein CASSQEVVRGGQTYNSPLHF.

This clone was seen only a few times. The chain combines TRBV4-1 with TRBJ1-3; possible D gene TRBD1, 6 bases. Germline loops: CDR1 MGHRA, CDR2 YSYEKL. The CDR3 has 21 residues. The germline V and J ends were trimmed by 3 bases and 0 bases, with 27 bases remaining between them. The CDR3 coding sequence is TGCGCCAGCAGCCAGGACGGGTTCAAGACAGGACCCAGGAGCTCTGGAAACACCATATATTTT. Translation gives CASSQDGFKTGPRSSGNTIYF.

This chain connects TRBV15 to TRBJ2-1; no definite D call. Trimming removed 0 bases from V and 9 bases from J, with 9 bases in between. Germline assignment: CDR1 LNHNV and CDR2 YYDKDF (reference sequence). This CDR3 is built from 13 residues. CDR3 amino acids: CATSRDSPGEQFF. The CDR3, as DNA: TGTGCCACCAGCAGAGATTCCCCGGGTGAGCAGTTCTTC.

The rearrangement joins TRBV6-5 to TRBJ2-1, with 7 positions matching TRBD1. J was trimmed by 1 base and V by 6 bases; bases with no gene match: 6. The CDR3 covers 15 residues. Germline assignment: CDR1 MNHEY and CDR2 SVGAGI. The DNA for the CDR3 is TGTGCCAGCAGCTGGGACAGAGGATCCTACAATGAGCAGTTCTTC. Protein: CASSWDRGSYNEQFF.

The chain joins TRBV7-8 to TRBJ2-2, with 7 bases lining up with TRBD1. Trimming cost V 4 bases and J 3 bases; bases outside gene matches: 2. Germline V lookup: CDR1 SGHVS, CDR2 FQNEAQ. This CDR3 is built from 14 residues. In DNA, the CDR3 is TGTGCCAGCAGCTGGACAGGATACACCGGGGAGCTGTTTTTT. Translating it yields CASSWTGYTGELFF.